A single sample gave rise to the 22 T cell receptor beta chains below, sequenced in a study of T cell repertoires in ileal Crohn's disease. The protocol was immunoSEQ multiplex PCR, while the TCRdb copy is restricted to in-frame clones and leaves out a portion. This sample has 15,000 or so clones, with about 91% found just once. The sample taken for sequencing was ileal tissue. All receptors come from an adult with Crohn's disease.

DNA of the CDR3: TGTGGGGCAAGCGGAACCGGGGAGCTGTTTTTT. It translates to CGASGTGELFF. The chain recombines TRBV7-9 with TRBJ2-2, with TRBD2 as a possible D gene (5 bases). The CDR3 totals 11 residues. Germline CDR1 reads SEHNR; CDR2 reads FQNEAQ (reference sequence).

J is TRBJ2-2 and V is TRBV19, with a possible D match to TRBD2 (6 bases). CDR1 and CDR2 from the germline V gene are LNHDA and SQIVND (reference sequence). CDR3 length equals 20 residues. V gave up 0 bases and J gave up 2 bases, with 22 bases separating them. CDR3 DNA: TGTGCCAGTAGTATAGATCTACGACTAGTCAGAACCCTAAACACCGGGGAGCTGTTTTTT. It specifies CASSIDLRLVRTLNTGELFF.

CDR3 nucleotide sequence: TGTGCCAGCAGCTTATTCATATCAGGGTCTGGGGCCAACGTCCTGACTTTC. This encodes CASSLFISGSGANVLTF. The chain is built from TRBV7-9 and TRBJ2-6; D may be TRBD1 (5 bases). V lost 2 bases and J 1 base, leaving 12 bases between the germline ends. The CDR3 spans 17 residues. Germline CDR1 SEHNR, CDR2 FQNEAQ (reference sequence).

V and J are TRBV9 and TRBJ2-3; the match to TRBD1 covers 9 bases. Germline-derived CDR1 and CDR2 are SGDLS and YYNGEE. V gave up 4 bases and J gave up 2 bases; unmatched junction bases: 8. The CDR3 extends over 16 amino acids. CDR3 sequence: CASSTRTGDITDTQYF. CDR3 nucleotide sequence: TGTGCCAGCAGCACCAGGACAGGGGATATCACAGATACGCAGTATTTT. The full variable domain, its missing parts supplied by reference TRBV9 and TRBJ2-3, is DSGVTQTPKHLITATGQRVTLRCSPRSGDLSVYWYQQSLDQGLQFLIQYYNGEERAKGNILERFSAQQFPDLHSELNLSSLELGDSALYFCASSTRTGDITDTQYFGPGTRLTVL.

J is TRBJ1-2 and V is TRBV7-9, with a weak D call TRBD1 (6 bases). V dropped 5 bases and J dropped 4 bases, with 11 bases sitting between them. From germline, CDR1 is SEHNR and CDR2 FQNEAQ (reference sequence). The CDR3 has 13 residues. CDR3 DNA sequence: TGTGCCAGCAGCAAAAGGACAGCCTATGGCTACACCTTC. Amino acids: CASSKRTAYGYTF.

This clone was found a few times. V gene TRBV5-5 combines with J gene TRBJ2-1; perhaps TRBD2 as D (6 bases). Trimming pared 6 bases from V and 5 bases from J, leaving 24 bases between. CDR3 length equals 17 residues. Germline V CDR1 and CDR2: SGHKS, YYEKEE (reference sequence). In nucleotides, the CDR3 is TGTGCCAGCACCCTCCTCTACTCCGGGACTGGACACAATGAGCAGTTCTTC. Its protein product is CASTLLYSGTGHNEQFF.

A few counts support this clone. Written as DNA, the CDR3 is TGTGCCAGCAGCTTAAGAGGTAGCGGCCAAGAGACCCAGTACTTC. This gives the protein CASSLRGSGQETQYF. The chain employs TRBV7-3 and TRBJ2-5, with D possibly being TRBD2 (6 bases). The V gene's germline CDR1 is SGHTA and CDR2 FQGTGA. The CDR3 totals 15 residues. The V end was cut by 1 base, the J end by 1 base, with 10 bases between. The full variable domain, in which reference TRBV7-3 and TRBJ2-5 provide the parts outside the CDR3, is GAGVSQTPSNKVTEKGKYVELRCDPISGHTALYWYRQSLGQGPEFLIYFQGTGAADDSGLPNDRFFAVRPEGSVSTLKIQRTERGDSAVYLCASSLRGSGQETQYFGPGTRLLVL.

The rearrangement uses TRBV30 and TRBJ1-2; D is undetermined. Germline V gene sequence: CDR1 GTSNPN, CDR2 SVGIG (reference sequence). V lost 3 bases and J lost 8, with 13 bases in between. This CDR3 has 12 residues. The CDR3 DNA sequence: TGTGCCTGGAGGGCCTGGGCAGAAGGCTACACCTTC. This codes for CAWRAWAEGYTF.

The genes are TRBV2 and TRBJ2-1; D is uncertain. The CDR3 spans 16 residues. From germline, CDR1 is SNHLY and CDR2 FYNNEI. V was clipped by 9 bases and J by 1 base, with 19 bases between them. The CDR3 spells CAREKKPTTSYNEQFF. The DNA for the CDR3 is TGTGCCAGGGAGAAAAAACCCACAACTTCCTACAATGAGCAGTTCTTC. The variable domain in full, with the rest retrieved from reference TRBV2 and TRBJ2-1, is EPEVTQTPSHQVTQMGQEVILRCVPISNHLYFYWYRQILGQKVEFLVSFYNNEISEKSEIFDDQFSVERPDGSNFTLKIRSTKLEDSAMYFCAREKKPTTSYNEQFFGPGTRLTVL.

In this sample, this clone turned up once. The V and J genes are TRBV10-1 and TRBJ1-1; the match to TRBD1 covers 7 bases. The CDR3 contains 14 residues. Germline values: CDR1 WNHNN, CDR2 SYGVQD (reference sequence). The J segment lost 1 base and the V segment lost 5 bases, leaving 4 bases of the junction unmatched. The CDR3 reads CASSPGTANTEAFF. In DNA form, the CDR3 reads TGCGCCAGCAGTCCGGGGACAGCGAACACTGAAGCTTTCTTT.

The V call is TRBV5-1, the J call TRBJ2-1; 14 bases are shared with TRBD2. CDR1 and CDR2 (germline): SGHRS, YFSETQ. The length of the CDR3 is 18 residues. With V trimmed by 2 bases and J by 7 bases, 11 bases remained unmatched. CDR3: CASSLPGTSGSKRNEQFF. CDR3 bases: TGCGCCAGCAGCTTACCAGGGACTAGCGGGAGCAAACGAAATGAGCAGTTCTTC. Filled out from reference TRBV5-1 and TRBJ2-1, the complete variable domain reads KAGVTQTPRYLIKTRGQQVTLSCSPISGHRSVSWYQQTPGQGLQFLFEYFSETQRNKGNFPGRFSGRQFSNSRSEMNVSTLELGDSALYLCASSLPGTSGSKRNEQFFGPGTRLTVL.

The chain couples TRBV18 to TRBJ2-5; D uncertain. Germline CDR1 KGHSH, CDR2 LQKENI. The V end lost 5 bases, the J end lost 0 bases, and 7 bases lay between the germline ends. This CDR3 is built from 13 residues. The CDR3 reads CASSVRYQETQYF. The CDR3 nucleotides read TGTGCCAGCTCAGTCCGTTACCAAGAGACCCAGTACTTC.

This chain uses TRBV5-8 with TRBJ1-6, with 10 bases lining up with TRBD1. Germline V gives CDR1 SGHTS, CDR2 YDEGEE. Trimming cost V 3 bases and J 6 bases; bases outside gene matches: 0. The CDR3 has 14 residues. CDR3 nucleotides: TGTGCCAGCAGCTGGGACAGGGGTAATTCACCCCTCCACTTT. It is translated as CASSWDRGNSPLHF.

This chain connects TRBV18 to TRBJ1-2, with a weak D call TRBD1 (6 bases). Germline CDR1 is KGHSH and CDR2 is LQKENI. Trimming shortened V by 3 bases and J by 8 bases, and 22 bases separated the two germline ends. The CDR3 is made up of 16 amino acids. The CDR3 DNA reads TGTGCCAGCTCACCTATGGCACCCTCCCAGGGGAACGGCTACACCTTC. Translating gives CASSPMAPSQGNGYTF.

The chain's CDR3 is CASSLSASIYEQYF. CDR3 nucleotide sequence: TGTGCCAGCAGTTTATCGGCTAGCATCTACGAGCAGTACTTC. This chain joins TRBV27 and TRBJ2-7, with D perhaps TRBD2 (5 bases). This CDR3 contains 14 residues. Between the trimmed V and J ends, which lost 0 bases and 3 bases, there was a span of 9 bases. CDR1 is MNHEY, CDR2 SMNVEV, per germline (reference sequence).

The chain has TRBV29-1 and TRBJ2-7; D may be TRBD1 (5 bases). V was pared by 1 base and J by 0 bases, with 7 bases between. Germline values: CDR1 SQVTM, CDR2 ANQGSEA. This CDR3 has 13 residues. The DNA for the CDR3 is TGCAGCGTTGAAGCGGACAACTCCTACGAGCAGTACTTC. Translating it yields CSVEADNSYEQYF.

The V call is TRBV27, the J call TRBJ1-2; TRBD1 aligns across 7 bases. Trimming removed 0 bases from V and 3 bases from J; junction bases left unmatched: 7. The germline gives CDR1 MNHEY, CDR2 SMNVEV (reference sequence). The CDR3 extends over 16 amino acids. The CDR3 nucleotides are TGTGCCAGCAGTTTATCGTCGGGAGGGGGCCACTATGGCTACACCTTC. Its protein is CASSLSSGGGHYGYTF.

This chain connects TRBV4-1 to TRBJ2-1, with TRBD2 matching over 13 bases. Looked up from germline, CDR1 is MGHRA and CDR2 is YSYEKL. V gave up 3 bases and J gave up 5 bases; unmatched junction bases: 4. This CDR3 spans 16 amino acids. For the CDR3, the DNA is TGCGCCAGCAGCCAGGAAGGACTAGCGGGAGACAATGAGCAGTTCTTC. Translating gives CASSQEGLAGDNEQFF.

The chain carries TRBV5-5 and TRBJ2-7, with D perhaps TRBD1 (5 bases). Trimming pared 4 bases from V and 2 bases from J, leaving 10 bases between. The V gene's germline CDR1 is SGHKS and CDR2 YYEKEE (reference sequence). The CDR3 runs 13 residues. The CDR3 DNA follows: TGTGCCAGCAGCCTGACAGATCCCTACGAGCAGTACTTC. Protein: CASSLTDPYEQYF.

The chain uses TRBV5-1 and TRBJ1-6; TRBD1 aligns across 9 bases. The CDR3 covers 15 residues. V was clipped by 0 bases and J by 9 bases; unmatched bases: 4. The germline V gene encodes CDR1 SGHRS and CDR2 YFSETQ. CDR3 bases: TGCGCCAGCAGCTTGGGGACAGGGGTAGGTTCACCCCTCCACTTT. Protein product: CASSLGTGVGSPLHF.

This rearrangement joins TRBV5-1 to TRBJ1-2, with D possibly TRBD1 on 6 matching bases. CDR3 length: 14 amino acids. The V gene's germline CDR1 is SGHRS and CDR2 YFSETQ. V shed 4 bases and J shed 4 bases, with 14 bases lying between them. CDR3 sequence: CASSPGQTIYGYTF. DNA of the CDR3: TGCGCCAGCAGCCCTGGACAGACCATCTATGGCTACACCTTC.

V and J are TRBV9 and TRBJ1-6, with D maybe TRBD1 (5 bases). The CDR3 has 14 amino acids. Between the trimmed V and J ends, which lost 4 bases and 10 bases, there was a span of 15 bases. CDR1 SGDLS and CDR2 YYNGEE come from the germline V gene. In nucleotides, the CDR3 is TGTGCCAGCAGCCTGGGGGGGGAATGGTCACCCCTCCACTTT. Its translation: CASSLGGEWSPLHF.